The 27 T cell receptor beta chains presented below share a single source sample, sequenced in a study of T cell repertoires in cytomegalovirus infection. MiXCR, applied by TCRdb to the reads, yields one record per CDR3 protein. The sample consists of about 260,000 distinct CDR3 sequences, around 13% of them appearing once. Sample: PBMCs. These receptors came from a human donor in good health (CMV status not recorded). Some clones in this sample may be carry-over from other donors' samples.

This clonotype was seen at least ten times. V gene TRBV7-9 combines with J gene TRBJ2-3; 10 bases map to TRBD2. The V gene's germline CDR1 is SEHNR and CDR2 FQNEAQ (reference sequence). J gave up 4 bases and V 1 base, and 5 bases lay outside the gene matches. The CDR3 runs 16 residues. The CDR3 DNA sequence: TGTGCCAGCAGCTTAGTCCTAGCGGGGGCCGCAGATACGCAGTATTTT. This codes for CASSLVLAGAADTQYF.

This clonotype was seen many times. This rearrangement joins TRBV6-2 or TRBV6-3 to TRBJ1-1, with 11 bases fitting TRBD1. The CDR3 contains 14 residues. CDR1 and CDR2 (germline): MNHEY, SVGEGT. V lost 5 bases to trimming and J lost 11 bases; unmatched junction nucleotides: 10. The CDR3 sequence: CASSALGQGAGAFF. The CDR3, as DNA: TGTGCCAGCAGTGCCCTTGGACAGGGGGCCGGGGCTTTCTTT.

This chain uses TRBV11-3 with TRBJ1-1; D gene ambiguous. The CDR3 loop spans 15 amino acids. The V and J ends lost 1 base and 2 bases respectively, with 11 bases between them. The germline gives CDR1 SGHNT, CDR2 YENEEA. The CDR3 DNA reads TGTGCCAGCAGCTTAGGTATAAGTGGAAACACTGAAGCTTTCTTT. Translating it yields CASSLGISGNTEAFF.

This clonotype came up a few times. The V and J genes are TRBV20-1 and TRBJ1-5; D is perhaps TRBD1 (6 bases). Trimming removed 0 bases from V and 4 bases from J, with 10 bases in between. In germline, CDR1 is DFQATT, CDR2 SNEGSKA (reference sequence). The CDR3 contains 14 residues. Here the CDR3 reads CSAREQGWNQPQHF. The CDR3 DNA is TGCAGTGCTAGAGAACAGGGATGGAATCAGCCCCAGCATTTT.

The CDR3 loop reads CSASGLAGVADTQYF. In DNA form, the CDR3 reads TGCAGTGCTAGCGGACTAGCGGGGGTTGCTGATACGCAGTATTTT. This chain joins TRBV20-1 and TRBJ2-3; TRBD2 matches at 13 bases. The V segment lost 3 bases and the J segment 6 bases; nucleotides outside the gene matches: 6. This CDR3 spans 15 amino acids. Germline CDR1 and CDR2: DFQATT and SNEGSKA (reference sequence).

This chain joins TRBV18 and TRBJ1-1; D unresolved. This CDR3 comprises 15 residues. Germline lookup yields CDR1 KGHSH and CDR2 LQKENI. Trimming pared 2 bases from V and 1 base from J, leaving 11 bases between. This CDR3 reads CASSPGSTANTEAFF. The CDR3 DNA reads as TGTGCCAGCTCACCAGGTTCGACCGCGAACACTGAAGCTTTCTTT.

This chain joins TRBV2 and TRBJ2-4, with TRBD2 identical over 8 bases. This CDR3 has 15 residues. Losses at the gene ends were 3 bases for V and 3 bases for J; bases not matched to a gene: 4. Germline CDR1 and CDR2: SNHLY and FYNNEI. The CDR3 region is CASSESSGGKNIQYF. The DNA of the CDR3 is TGTGCCAGCAGTGAGTCAAGCGGGGGCAAAAACATTCAGTACTTC.

This clonotype showed up just a few times. This chain connects TRBV6-2 or TRBV6-3 to TRBJ1-1; 7 bases map to TRBD1. The germline CDR1 and CDR2 sequences are MNHEY and SVGEGT. The CDR3 covers 13 residues. With 6 bases clipped from V and 0 bases from J, the junction kept 1 base outside the gene matches. The CDR3 DNA reads as TGTGCCAGCAGGGACAGGATGAACACTGAAGCTTTCTTT. Its protein is CASRDRMNTEAFF.

The table lists this clonotype with many counts. The V gene is TRBV7-6, the J gene TRBJ2-6; TRBD2 matches at 11 bases. Unmatched junction bases numbered 5, after V lost 5 bases and J lost 2 bases. Germline V lookup: CDR1 SGHVS, CDR2 FNYEAQ. The CDR3 spans 17 residues. In DNA form, the CDR3 reads TGTGCCAGCAGCCTCATAGCGGGGGGGACTGGGGCCAACGTCCTGACTTTC. This codes for CASSLIAGGTGANVLTF.

This clonotype has ten or more counts. This chain joins TRBV6-6 and TRBJ2-1; TRBD2 matches at 15 bases. Germline CDR1 MNHNY, CDR2 SVGAGI (reference sequence). The CDR3 totals 21 residues. Unmatched junction bases numbered 11, after V lost 2 bases and J lost 0 bases. The CDR3: CASSYPIRTSGGASSYNEQFF. The CDR3 region has the DNA TGTGCCAGCAGTTACCCGATACGGACTAGCGGGGGGGCCAGCTCCTACAATGAGCAGTTCTTC.

In this sample, this clonotype turned up a few times. This chain connects TRBV20-1 to TRBJ2-2; D unresolved. CDR3 length: 14 amino acids. Per the germline V gene, CDR1 is DFQATT and CDR2 is SNEGSKA (reference sequence). V lost 2 bases, J lost 2 bases, and 9 bases lay in between. The DNA of the CDR3 is TGCAGTGCTAGATGGGCGGTTAACACCGGGGAGCTGTTTTTT. Translating it yields CSARWAVNTGELFF.

This clonotype was observed at least ten times. The chain uses TRBV19 and TRBJ2-7; D perhaps matches TRBD1 (6 bases). Per germline, CDR1 LNHDA and CDR2 SQIVND (reference sequence). With 3 bases removed from V and 3 bases from J, the gap between germline ends came to 12 bases. The CDR3 has 14 amino acids. CDR3 in amino acids: CASSIVGGDYEQYF. The CDR3 nucleotides read TGTGCCAGTAGTATCGTTGGGGGCGACTACGAGCAGTACTTC.

Many counts were recorded for this clonotype. This chain uses TRBV7-2 with TRBJ2-2; 8 nucleotides match TRBD2. In germline, CDR1 is SGHTA, CDR2 FQGNSA. The CDR3 loop spans 16 amino acids. With 6 bases clipped from V and 4 bases from J, the junction kept 10 bases outside the gene matches. In DNA, the CDR3 is TGTGCCAGCAGGGAAGGACTAGCTTTGACCACCGGGGAGCTGTTTTTT. The encoded protein is CASREGLALTTGELFF.

The chain couples TRBV10-2 to TRBJ2-7; D gene uncertain. Germline values: CDR1 WSHSY, CDR2 SAAADI. The CDR3 is made up of 15 amino acids. Trimming pared 5 bases from V and 2 bases from J, leaving 16 bases between. CDR3 sequence reads: CASSHSHAVAYEQYF. DNA of the CDR3: TGCGCCAGCAGTCATAGTCACGCCGTCGCCTACGAGCAGTACTTC.

The chain is built from TRBV19 and TRBJ2-7, with 11 nucleotides matching TRBD2. In germline, CDR1 is LNHDA, CDR2 SQIVND (reference sequence). The CDR3 contains 14 residues. After removal of 5 bases from V and 7 bases from J, the junction contained 7 bases not matched to a gene. The CDR3 here is CASSDSGRAWEQYF. The CDR3, as DNA: TGTGCCAGTAGTGATAGCGGGAGGGCCTGGGAGCAGTACTTC. Based on the CDR3 plus reference TRBV19 and TRBJ2-7, the full variable domain is DGGITQSPKYLFRKEGQNVTLSCEQNLNHDAMYWYRQDPGQGLRLIYYSQIVNDFQKGDIAEGYSVSREKKESFPLTVTSAQKNPTAFYLCASSDSGRAWEQYFGPGTRLTVT.

This clonotype was counted many times. The chain employs TRBV20-1 and TRBJ2-3, with D uncertain. Germline assignment: CDR1 DFQATT and CDR2 SNEGSKA (reference sequence). The CDR3 covers 12 residues. Trimming left V 5 bases short and J 8 bases short, with 14 bases between. In nucleotides, the CDR3 is TGCAGTGCTTCGTTCGGCTTTTCTACGCAGTATTTT. This encodes CSASFGFSTQYF.

The chain joins TRBV5-4 to TRBJ2-4; no firm D call. V was trimmed by 4 bases and J by 0 bases, leaving 8 bases between them. Germline-derived CDR1 and CDR2 are SGHNT and YYREEE (reference sequence). This CDR3 has 14 amino acids. CDR3 coding DNA: TGTGCCAGCAGCGGGGAAGGAGCCAAAAACATTCAGTACTTC. This codes for CASSGEGAKNIQYF. The full variable domain, completed using reference TRBV5-4 and TRBJ2-4, is ETGVTQSPTHLIKTRGQQVTLRCSSQSGHNTVSWYQQALGQGPQFIFQYYREEENGRGNFPPRFSGLQFPNYSSELNVNALELDDSALYLCASSGEGAKNIQYFGAGTRLSVL.

This clonotype was found many times. The gene calls are TRBV7-2 and TRBJ1-1; tentative D call: TRBD1 (5 bases). CDR1 and CDR2 (germline): SGHTA, FQGNSA. The V end was cut by 1 base, the J end by 1 base, with 10 bases between. The CDR3 runs 15 residues. The CDR3 here is CASSLDGRGNTEAFF. The CDR3 DNA reads as TGTGCCAGCAGCTTAGACGGGAGGGGGAACACTGAAGCTTTCTTT.

The chain is built from TRBV10-3 and TRBJ2-5; possible D gene TRBD2, 5 bases. This CDR3 spans 13 amino acids. The germline V gene encodes CDR1 ENHRY and CDR2 SYGVKD. V lost 10 bases, J lost 2 bases, and 14 bases lay in between. This chain's CDR3 is CATGIGEQETQYF. The CDR3 bases are TGTGCCACCGGGATAGGAGAACAAGAGACCCAGTACTTC.

The chain employs TRBV12-3 or TRBV12-4 and TRBJ1-2; D is possibly TRBD1 (6 bases). Trimming removed 0 bases from V and 7 bases from J, with 12 bases in between. CDR3 length equals 14 residues. The CDR3 region has the DNA TGTGCCAGCAGTTTAGCGCTTGAGGGGGGTGGCTACACCTTC. This translates into CASSLALEGGGYTF.

The chain is built from TRBV29-1 and TRBJ2-7; D is unresolved. Per the germline V gene, CDR1 is SQVTM and CDR2 is ANQGSEA. V lost 5 bases to trimming and J lost 2 bases, with 13 bases between them. The CDR3 loop spans 13 amino acids. For the CDR3, the DNA is TGCAGCGTTAAGGCTTCCCTTCCCTACGAGCAGTACTTC. Translation: CSVKASLPYEQYF.

This clonotype was seen a few times. This rearrangement joins TRBV18 to TRBJ2-1, with 9 positions matching TRBD2. CDR1 is KGHSH, CDR2 LQKENI, per germline. The CDR3 has 15 residues. V lost 3 bases, J lost 5 bases, and 5 bases stayed unmatched. In DNA, the CDR3 is TGTGCCAGCTCACCTAGCGGGGGCTACGACAATGAGCAGTTCTTC. It encodes CASSPSGGYDNEQFF.

This chain links TRBV5-6 with TRBJ2-2, with a weak D call TRBD2 (5 bases). The length of the CDR3 is 14 residues. Germline V lookup: CDR1 SGHDT, CDR2 YYEEEE. The V end lost 3 bases, the J end lost 4 bases, and 10 bases lay between the germline ends. The CDR3 DNA sequence: TGTGCCAGCAGCTCCGGGGAAGGCACCGGGGAGCTGTTTTTT. It is translated as CASSSGEGTGELFF.

The V and J genes are TRBV3-1 and TRBJ2-1, with a weak D call TRBD2 (6 bases). CDR3 length: 17 residues. V lost 1 base and J lost 0, with 13 bases in between. The germline V gene encodes CDR1 LGHDT and CDR2 YNNKEL (reference sequence). Here the CDR3 reads CASSQGTGRSSYNEQFF. CDR3 DNA sequence: TGTGCCAGCAGCCAAGGCACGGGGAGGAGCTCCTACAATGAGCAGTTCTTC.

J is TRBJ2-3 and V is TRBV7-9; TRBD1 agrees at 10 bases. J lost 0 bases, V lost 3 bases, and 6 bases had no gene match. In germline, CDR1 is SEHNR, CDR2 FQNEAQ (reference sequence). The CDR3 loop spans 17 amino acids. Written as DNA, the CDR3 is TGTGCCAGCAGCTTCCCGACAGGGGGCTTGAGCACAGATACGCAGTATTTT. It yields the protein CASSFPTGGLSTDTQYF.

This clonotype was recorded many times. The V call is TRBV7-9, the J call TRBJ2-7, with D possibly matching TRBD2 (5 bases). The ends were cut back, 5 bases at V and 7 bases at J, with 21 bases in the middle. The length of the CDR3 is 15 residues. Looked up from germline, CDR1 is SEHNR and CDR2 is FQNEAQ (reference sequence). The CDR3 is CASSLRGAGSWEQYF. Here the CDR3 DNA reads TGTGCCAGCAGCCTACGGGGAGCCGGAAGTTGGGAGCAGTACTTC.

The chain recombines TRBV29-1 with TRBJ1-2, with TRBD1 as a possible D gene (5 bases). V was clipped by 2 bases and J by 1 base, with 11 bases between them. Germline assignment: CDR1 SQVTM and CDR2 ANQGSEA. The CDR3 is made up of 14 amino acids. The CDR3 sequence: CSVEQVTVNYGYTF. The CDR3 DNA reads as TGCAGCGTTGAACAGGTGACAGTTAACTATGGCTACACCTTC.